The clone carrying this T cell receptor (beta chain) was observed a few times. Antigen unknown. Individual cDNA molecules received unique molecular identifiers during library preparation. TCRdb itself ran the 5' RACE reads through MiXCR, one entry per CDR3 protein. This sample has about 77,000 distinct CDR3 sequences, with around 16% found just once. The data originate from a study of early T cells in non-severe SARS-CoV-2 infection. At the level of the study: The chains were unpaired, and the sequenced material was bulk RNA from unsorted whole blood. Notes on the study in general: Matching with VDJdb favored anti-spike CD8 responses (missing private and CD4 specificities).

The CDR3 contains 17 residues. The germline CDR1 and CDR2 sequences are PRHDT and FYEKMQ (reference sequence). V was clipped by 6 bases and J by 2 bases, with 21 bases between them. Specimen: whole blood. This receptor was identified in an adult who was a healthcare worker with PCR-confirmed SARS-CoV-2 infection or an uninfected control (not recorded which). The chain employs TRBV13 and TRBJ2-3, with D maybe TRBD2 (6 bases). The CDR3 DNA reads TGTGCCAGCAGTAATAGGACCTGGGGGGTCTACACAGATACGCAGTATTTT. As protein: CASSNRTWGVYTDTQYF.